The clone carrying this TCR beta chain is judged medium-sized. The target antigen is unknown. This beta chain is off target for a library built for alpha chains, so its abundance means little. The data stem from a study of spatial heterogeneity in lung cancer. General study points: The number of expanded tumor alpha and beta chains correlated with mutation number.

The CDR3 extends over 15 amino acids. Trimming left V 4 bases short and J 0 bases short, with 10 bases between. Germline values: CDR1 SGHRS, CDR2 YFSETQ. MiXCR was run by TCRdb on the 5' RACE reads, yielding one entry per CDR3 protein. The data contain roughly 3,700 distinct CDR3 sequences, roughly 26% of them seen just once; the ten biggest clones take up about 15%. Time point meaning: sample taken at primary tumor resection. This chain uses TRBV5-1 with TRBJ1-4; D may be TRBD1 (6 bases). The sequenced sample was lung tumor tissue, obtained at surgery. The clonotype originates from a male donor with early-stage non-small cell lung cancer. The CDR3 DNA reads as TGCGCCAGCAGCCTAGGGACATCAACTAATGAAAAACTGTTTTTT. It is translated as CASSLGTSTNEKLFF.